These 9 T cell receptor beta chains were sequenced from one sample in a study of cytomegalovirus exposure and HLA in healthy donors. The protocol was immunoSEQ multiplex PCR, while the TCRdb copy is restricted to in-frame clones and leaves out a portion. The table has about 160,000 clones, roughly 89% seen once. Sequences were obtained from PBMCs. The receptors here all came from a woman aged 18-29 years in good health and CMV-seropositive.

A word on this clone: The same CDR3 arises from other DNA sequences in this sample as well. The genes are TRBV19 and TRBJ1-2, with unresolved D. Germline V lookup: CDR1 LNHDA, CDR2 SQIVND (reference sequence). With 0 bases removed from V and 2 bases from J, the gap between germline ends came to 7 bases. The CDR3 runs 14 residues. CDR3 amino acids: CASSIDHRNYGYTF. CDR3 nucleotides: TGTGCCAGTAGTATAGATCACAGAAACTATGGCTACACCTTC.

This clone was seen a few times. The chain has TRBV11-2 and TRBJ2-7; possible D gene TRBD1, 5 bases. With 3 bases removed from V and 0 bases from J, the gap between germline ends came to 9 bases. The germline V gene has CDR1 SGHAT and CDR2 FQNNGV. This CDR3 has 14 residues. DNA for the CDR3: TGTGCCAGCAGCTTTCAGGGTAGCTCCTACGAGCAGTACTTC. This translates into CASSFQGSSYEQYF.

This chain joins TRBV7-3 and TRBJ2-1; no clear D. This CDR3 has 12 residues. Germline assignment: CDR1 SGHTA and CDR2 FQGTGA. Trimming left V 1 base short and J 9 bases short, with 7 bases between. The CDR3: CASSLMSAEQFF. The DNA of the CDR3 is TGTGCCAGCAGCTTAATGAGTGCTGAGCAGTTCTTC.

This chain connects TRBV19 to TRBJ1-5; the D is unclear. Trimming pared 7 bases from V and 0 bases from J, leaving 10 bases between. The CDR3 spans 14 residues. Germline CDR1 is LNHDA and CDR2 is SQIVND (reference sequence). CDR3 protein: CASIRLNSNQPQHF. The DNA for the CDR3 is TGTGCCAGTATCAGGCTCAATAGCAATCAGCCCCAGCATTTT.

The chain employs TRBV5-6 and TRBJ2-2; 7 positions agree with TRBD2. The junction had 11 bases not matched to a gene; V was cut back by 0 bases and J by 3 bases. CDR1 and CDR2 from the germline V gene are SGHDT and YYEEEE. The CDR3 is 18 amino acids. CDR3 sequence (DNA): TGTGCCAGCAGCTTGGTCGCCTGGCGGGAGTCTGACACCGGGGAGCTGTTTTTT. The encoded protein is CASSLVAWRESDTGELFF.

The J gene is TRBJ2-1, the V gene TRBV11-2, with TRBD1 identical over 7 bases. J gave up 2 bases and V 4 bases, and 17 bases lay outside the gene matches. Germline lookup yields CDR1 SGHAT and CDR2 FQNNGV. This CDR3 has 19 amino acids. The CDR3 is CASSSIYLLGRGTYNEQFF. CDR3 coding DNA: TGTGCCAGCAGCTCTATTTATCTTTTGGGCAGGGGGACCTACAATGAGCAGTTCTTC.

The chain is built from TRBV2 and TRBJ1-6, with TRBD1 matching 7 bases. This CDR3 is built from 15 residues. Germline V gene data show CDR1 as SNHLY and CDR2 as FYNNEI. V lost 11 bases and J lost 7; bases outside the gene matches: 14. DNA of the CDR3: TGTGCCTCTAGACTGGGCCGGGACAGAAATTCACCCCTCCACTTT. This translates into CASRLGRDRNSPLHF.

The chain recombines TRBV9 with TRBJ2-1, with D possibly TRBD2 on 6 matching bases. The CDR3 runs to 14 residues. With 2 bases removed from V and 6 bases from J, the gap between germline ends came to 12 bases. Germline assignment: CDR1 SGDLS and CDR2 YYNGEE. The CDR3 loop is CASSVGGKSNEQFF. CDR3 DNA: TGTGCCAGCAGCGTGGGCGGGAAAAGCAATGAGCAGTTCTTC.

The chain combines TRBV11-2 with TRBJ2-1, with D uncertain. The CDR3 loop spans 14 amino acids. Trimming cost V 0 bases and J 8 bases, with 11 bases left between them. CDR1 SGHAT and CDR2 FQNNGV come from the germline V gene. The CDR3 region has the DNA TGTGCCAGCAGCTTAGAGGGCAATTCACATGAGCAGTTCTTC. Its translation is CASSLEGNSHEQFF.